At least ten counts were recorded for the clone carrying this T cell receptor (beta chain). Libraries from sorted cells each used around 920,000 CD4+ or CD8+ T cells. The data are from a study of neurological immune-mediated disorders. TCRdb analysed the 5' RACE reads with MiXCR anew, one entry per CDR3 protein. Altogether approximately 39,000 distinct CDR3 sequences are present, approximately 7% being singletons, with the ten largest covering around 5%. The length of the CDR3 is 14 residues. CDR1 and CDR2 (germline): MRHNA, SNTAGT. V lost 6 bases and J lost 1; bases outside the gene matches: 4. The receptor was derived from a man in his fifties in good health. The gene calls are TRBV6-4 and TRBJ2-3, with 7 bases lining up with TRBD1. What was sequenced was CD4+ T cells from blood. The CDR3 reads CASSRQGGTDTQYF. CDR3 DNA sequence: TGTGCCAGCAGCCGACAGGGAGGCACAGATACGCAGTATTTT.